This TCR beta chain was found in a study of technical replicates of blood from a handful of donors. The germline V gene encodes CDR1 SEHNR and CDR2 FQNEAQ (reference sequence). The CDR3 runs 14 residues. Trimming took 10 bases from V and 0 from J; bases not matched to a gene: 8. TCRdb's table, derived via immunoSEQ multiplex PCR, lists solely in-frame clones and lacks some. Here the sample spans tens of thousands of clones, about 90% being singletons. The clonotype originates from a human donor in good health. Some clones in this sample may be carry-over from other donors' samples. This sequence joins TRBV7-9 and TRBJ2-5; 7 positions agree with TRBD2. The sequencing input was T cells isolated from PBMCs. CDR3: CATRGEGYQETQYF. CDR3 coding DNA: TGTGCCACCCGGGGGGAGGGGTACCAAGAGACCCAGTACTTC.